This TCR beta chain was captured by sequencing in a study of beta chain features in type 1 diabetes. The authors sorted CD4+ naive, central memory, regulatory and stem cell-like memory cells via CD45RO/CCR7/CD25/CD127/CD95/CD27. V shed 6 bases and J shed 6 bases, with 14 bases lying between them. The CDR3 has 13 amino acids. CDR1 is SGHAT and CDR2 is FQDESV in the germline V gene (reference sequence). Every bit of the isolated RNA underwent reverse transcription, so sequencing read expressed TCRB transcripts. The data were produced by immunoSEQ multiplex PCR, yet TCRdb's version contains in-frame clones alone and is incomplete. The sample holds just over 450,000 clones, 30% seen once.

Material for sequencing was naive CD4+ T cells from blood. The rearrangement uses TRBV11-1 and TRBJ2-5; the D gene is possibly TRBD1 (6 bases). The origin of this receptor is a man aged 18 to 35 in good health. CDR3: CASSEGHPQTQYF. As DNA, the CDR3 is TGTGCCAGCAGTGAGGGACATCCCCAGACCCAGTACTTC.